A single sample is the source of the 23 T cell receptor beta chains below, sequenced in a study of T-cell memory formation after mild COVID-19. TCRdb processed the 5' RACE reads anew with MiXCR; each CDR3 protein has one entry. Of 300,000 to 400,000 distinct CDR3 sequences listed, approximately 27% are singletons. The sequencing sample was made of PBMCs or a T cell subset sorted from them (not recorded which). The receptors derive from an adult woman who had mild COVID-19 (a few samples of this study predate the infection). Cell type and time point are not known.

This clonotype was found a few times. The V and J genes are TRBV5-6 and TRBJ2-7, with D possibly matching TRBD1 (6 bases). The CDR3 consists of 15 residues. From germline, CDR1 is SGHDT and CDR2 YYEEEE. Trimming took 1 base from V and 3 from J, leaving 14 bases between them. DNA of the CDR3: TGTGCCAGCAGCTTGTTGGGACAATTCAGCTACGAGCAGTACTTC. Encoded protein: CASSLLGQFSYEQYF.

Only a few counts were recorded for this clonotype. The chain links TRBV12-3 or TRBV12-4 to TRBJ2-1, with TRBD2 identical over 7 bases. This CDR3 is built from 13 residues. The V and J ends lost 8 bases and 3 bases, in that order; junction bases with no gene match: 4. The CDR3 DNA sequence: TGTGCCAGCGCTGCGGGAGTCTACAATGAGCAGTTCTTC. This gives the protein CASAAGVYNEQFF.

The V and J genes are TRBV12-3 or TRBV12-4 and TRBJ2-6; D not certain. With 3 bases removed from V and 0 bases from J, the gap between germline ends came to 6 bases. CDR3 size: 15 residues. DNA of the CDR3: TGTGCCAGCAGTTTGCTCCTCTCTGGGGCCAACGTCCTGACTTTC. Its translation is CASSLLLSGANVLTF.

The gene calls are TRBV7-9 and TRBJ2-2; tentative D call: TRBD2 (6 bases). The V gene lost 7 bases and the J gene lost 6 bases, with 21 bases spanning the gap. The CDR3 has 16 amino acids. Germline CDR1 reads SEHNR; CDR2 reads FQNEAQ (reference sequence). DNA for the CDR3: TGTGCCAGCACCAACGCCGGGAGTGGGAATGCCGGGGAGCTGTTTTTT. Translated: CASTNAGSGNAGELFF.

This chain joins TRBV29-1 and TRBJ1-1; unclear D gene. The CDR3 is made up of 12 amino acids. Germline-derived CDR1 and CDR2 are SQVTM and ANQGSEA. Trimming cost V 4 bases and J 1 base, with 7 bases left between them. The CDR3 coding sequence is TGCAGCGTTGCAGACACGAACACTGAAGCTTTCTTT. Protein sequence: CSVADTNTEAFF.

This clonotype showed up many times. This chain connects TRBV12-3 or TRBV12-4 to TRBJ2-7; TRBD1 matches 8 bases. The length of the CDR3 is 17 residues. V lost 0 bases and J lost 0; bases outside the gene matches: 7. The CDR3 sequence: CASSLAIGQGRSYEQYF. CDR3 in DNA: TGTGCCAGCAGTTTAGCTATCGGACAGGGACGCTCCTACGAGCAGTACTTC.

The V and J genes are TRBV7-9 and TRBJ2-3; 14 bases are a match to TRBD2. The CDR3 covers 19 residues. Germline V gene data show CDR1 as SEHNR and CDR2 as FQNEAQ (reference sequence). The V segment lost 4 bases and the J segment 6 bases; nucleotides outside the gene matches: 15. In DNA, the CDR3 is TGTGCCAGCAGCTCGCCCCCGGGACTAGCGGGGGCCCCACGGGATACGCAGTATTTT. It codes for CASSSPPGLAGAPRDTQYF.

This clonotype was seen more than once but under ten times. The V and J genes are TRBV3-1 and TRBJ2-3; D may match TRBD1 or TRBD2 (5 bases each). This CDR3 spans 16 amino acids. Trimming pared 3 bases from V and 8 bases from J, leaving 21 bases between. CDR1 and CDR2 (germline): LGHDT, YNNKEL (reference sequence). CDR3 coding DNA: TGTGCCAGCAGCCAGTCAACAGGAAAGAGGGCAGCTACGCAGTATTTT. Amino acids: CASSQSTGKRAATQYF.

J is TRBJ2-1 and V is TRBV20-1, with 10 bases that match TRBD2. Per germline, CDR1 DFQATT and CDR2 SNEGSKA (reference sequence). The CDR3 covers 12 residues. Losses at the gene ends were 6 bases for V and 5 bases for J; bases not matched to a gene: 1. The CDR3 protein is CSAGTSDNEQFF. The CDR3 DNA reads TGCAGTGCGGGGACTAGCGACAATGAGCAGTTCTTC.

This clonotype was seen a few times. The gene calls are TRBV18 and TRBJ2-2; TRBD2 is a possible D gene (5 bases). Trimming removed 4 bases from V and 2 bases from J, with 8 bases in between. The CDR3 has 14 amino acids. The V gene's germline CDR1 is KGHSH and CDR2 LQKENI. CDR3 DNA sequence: TGTGCCAGCTCACGAACTAGAAACACCGGGGAGCTGTTTTTT. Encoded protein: CASSRTRNTGELFF.

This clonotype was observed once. The chain's CDR3 is CASSLNRGRRGGYTF. For the CDR3, the DNA is TGTGCCAGCAGTCTCAACAGGGGGCGGAGGGGTGGCTACACCTTC. This chain joins TRBV12-3 or TRBV12-4 and TRBJ1-2, with 9 nucleotides matching TRBD1. This CDR3 region has 15 residues. Unmatched junction bases numbered 11, after V lost 5 bases and J lost 7 bases.

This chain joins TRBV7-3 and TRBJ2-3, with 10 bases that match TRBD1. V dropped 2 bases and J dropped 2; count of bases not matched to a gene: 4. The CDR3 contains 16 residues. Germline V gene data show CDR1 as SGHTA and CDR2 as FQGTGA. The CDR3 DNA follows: TGTGCCAGCAGCTTACCTGGGACAGGGGACACAGATACGCAGTATTTT. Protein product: CASSLPGTGDTDTQYF.

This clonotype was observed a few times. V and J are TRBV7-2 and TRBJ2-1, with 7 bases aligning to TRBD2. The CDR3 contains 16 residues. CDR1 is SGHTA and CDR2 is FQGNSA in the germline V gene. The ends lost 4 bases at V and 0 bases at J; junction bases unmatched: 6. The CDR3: CASSWSPSGSYNEQFF. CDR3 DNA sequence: TGTGCCAGCAGCTGGTCCCCTAGCGGCTCCTACAATGAGCAGTTCTTC.

CDR3 amino acids: CASSGPGLAIYNEQFF. CDR3 nucleotides: TGTGCCAGCAGTGGACCGGGACTAGCGATCTACAATGAGCAGTTCTTC. V usage is TRBV6-2 or TRBV6-3 and J usage is TRBJ2-1; 10 positions agree with TRBD2. CDR3 size: 16 residues. The V gene end was trimmed by 5 bases and the J gene end by 3 bases; junction bases not matched to a gene: 7. Germline V gene lookup returns CDR1 MNHEY and CDR2 SVGEGT.

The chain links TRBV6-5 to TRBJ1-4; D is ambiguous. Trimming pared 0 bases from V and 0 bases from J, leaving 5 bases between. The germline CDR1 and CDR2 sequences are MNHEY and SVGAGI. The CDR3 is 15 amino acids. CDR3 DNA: TGTGCCAGCAGTTACTCGATGACAACTAATGAAAAACTGTTTTTT. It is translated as CASSYSMTTNEKLFF.

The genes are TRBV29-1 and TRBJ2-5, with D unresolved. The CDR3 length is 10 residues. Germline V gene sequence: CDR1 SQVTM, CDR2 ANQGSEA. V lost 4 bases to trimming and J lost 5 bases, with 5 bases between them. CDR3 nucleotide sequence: TGCAGCGTTGTTTCGGAGACCCAGTACTTC. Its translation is CSVVSETQYF. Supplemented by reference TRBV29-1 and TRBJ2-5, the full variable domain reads SAVISQKPSRDICQRGTSLTIQCQVDSQVTMMFWYRQQPGQSLTLIATANQGSEATYESGFVIDKFPISRPNLTFSTLTVSNMSPEDSSIYLCSVVSETQYFGPGTRLLVL.

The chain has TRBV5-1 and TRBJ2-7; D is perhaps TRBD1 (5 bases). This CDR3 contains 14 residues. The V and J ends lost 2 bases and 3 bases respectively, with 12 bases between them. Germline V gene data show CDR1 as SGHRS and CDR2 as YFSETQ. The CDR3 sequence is CASSFSGRDYEQYF. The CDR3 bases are TGCGCCAGCAGCTTCTCAGGCAGGGACTACGAGCAGTACTTC.

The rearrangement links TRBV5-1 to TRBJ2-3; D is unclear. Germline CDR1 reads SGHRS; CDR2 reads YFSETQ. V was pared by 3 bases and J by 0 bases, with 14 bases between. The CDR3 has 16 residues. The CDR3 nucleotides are TGCGCCAGCAGCTCGGACGGGCGAGTGAGCACAGATACGCAGTATTTT. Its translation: CASSSDGRVSTDTQYF.

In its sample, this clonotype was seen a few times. As DNA, the CDR3 is TGTGCCAGCAGGAAGGGACAGGGCTACGAGCAGTACTTC. Translating gives CASRKGQGYEQYF. V and J are TRBV6-6 and TRBJ2-7, with 9 bases that match TRBD1. The germline CDR1 and CDR2 sequences are MNHNY and SVGAGI (reference sequence). J gave up 3 bases and V 6 bases, and 3 bases lay outside the gene matches. The CDR3 loop spans 13 amino acids.

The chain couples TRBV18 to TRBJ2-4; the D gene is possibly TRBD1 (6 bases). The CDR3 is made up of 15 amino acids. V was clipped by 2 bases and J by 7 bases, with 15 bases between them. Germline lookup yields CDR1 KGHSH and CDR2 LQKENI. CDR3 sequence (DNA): TGTGCCAGCTCACCAACAGGGTTTGGTGGGAACATTCAGTACTTC. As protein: CASSPTGFGGNIQYF.

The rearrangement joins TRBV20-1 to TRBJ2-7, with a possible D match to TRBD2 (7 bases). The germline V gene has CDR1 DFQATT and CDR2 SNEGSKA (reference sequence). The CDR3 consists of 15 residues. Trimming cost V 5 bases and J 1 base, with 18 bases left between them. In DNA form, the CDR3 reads TGCAGTGCTGGGGGAGGGGGGGCCAATTCCTACGAGCAGTACTTC. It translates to CSAGGGGANSYEQYF.

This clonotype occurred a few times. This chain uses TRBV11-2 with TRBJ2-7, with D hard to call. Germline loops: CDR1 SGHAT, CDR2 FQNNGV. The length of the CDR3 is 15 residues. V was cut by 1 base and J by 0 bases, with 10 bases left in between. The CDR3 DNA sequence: TGTGCCAGCAGCTTAGTTCAATATAGCTCCTACGAGCAGTACTTC. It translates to CASSLVQYSSYEQYF.

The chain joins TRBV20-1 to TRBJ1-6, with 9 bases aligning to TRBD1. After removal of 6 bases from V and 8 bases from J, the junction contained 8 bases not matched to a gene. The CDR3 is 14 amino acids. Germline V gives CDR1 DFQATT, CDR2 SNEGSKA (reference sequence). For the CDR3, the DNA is TGCAGTGCCCGACCGGGACAGGGCTATTCACCCCTCCACTTT. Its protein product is CSARPGQGYSPLHF.